Described below is a single T cell receptor (beta chain) sequence and its context. Its antigen is not yet known. No per-base quality is available; no much larger clone lies one base away. According to the germline V gene, CDR1 reads MDHEN and CDR2 reads SYDVKM. Relative to germline, V is missing 8 bases and J is missing 0 bases, with 6 bases of the junction outside any gene match. Inclusive of the bounding cysteine and phenylalanine, the CDR3 is 14 residues long. The entry retains the CDR3 DNA only, 42 bases that are in frame from base 1. The record originates from a study of T cell responses to AZD1222 COVID-19 vaccine (dated by TCRdb to the early 2020s). With respect to the entire study: AZD1222 recipients with second doses at about 4 weeks or about 12 weeks were pooled, because spike-specific TCR depth and breadth did not differ between schedules. Trial participants were enrolled by age into subgroups of 18-55, 56-69 and 70-plus years, and roughly 150, 30 and 60 TCR-sequenced participants, respectively, were included in these subgroups. TCR sequencing covered 230 to 250 trial participants: 200 to 220 given two doses of AZD1222 and 26 given two doses of MenACWY control vaccine. Broader findings and caveats from the paper: Epitopes outside the regions mutated in the B.1.351 and B.1.1.7 variants were reportedly recognized by nearly half of the unique spike-specific TCRs. Most participants were white British and females outnumbered males, and the authors suggested that clonal diversity may have been underestimated. Conclusions about previously exposed vaccinees are limited because only six or seven AZD1222 recipients were SARS-CoV-2 seropositive at baseline. The whole spike protein was spanned by vaccine-associated CD4 TCRs, and dominant responses were seen in regions 160-218 and 743-854. A significant rise in spike-specific TCR breadth and depth was observed after two AZD1222 doses relative to day 0 and relative to MenACWY recipients. The 56-69-year group was small, and its depth increase did not reach significance, likely because of low power. Because no day 14 peak-response samples were available, the repertoires could be characterized only after the peak T cell response.

The time point label on this specimen signifies: baseline before first vaccination. The vaccinee samples were drawn from two UK trials, COV001 and COV002, one of which was a single-blind randomized controlled phase 2/3 trial testing AZD1222 (ChAdOx1 nCoV-19) in healthy adults. Trial participant PBMC samples were collected at day 0 and day 28 after the second dose for TCRbeta chain sequencing. The CDR3 regions of human TCRbeta chains were subjected to immunosequencing. Per the source publication's procedure: Repertoire TCRs were checked for matches against a reference library of SARS-CoV-2-specific TCRs that had been generated using the MIRA antigen-specificity platform. Breadth meant the fraction of unique TCRs that were SARS-CoV-2-associated, whereas depth meant the fraction of total T cells that were SARS-CoV-2-associated. Using the MIRA data, every spike-specific TCR was mapped to the spike region that the TCR reacted to and assigned to either a CD4 or a CD8 class. Log10-transformed breadth and depth values were compared by one-way ANOVA with Sidak's multiple comparisons tests. TCRdb took this table from immuneACCESS and kept in-frame rearrangements with V and J called. Such tables lack part of the clones; where checked against another copy, unresolved V genes explain under half of the gap, and the rest is unexplained. V and J calls and clone size are copied from that table; D and trimming were computed from the DNA. The sample table contains fewer than 150,000 clones; only one count was recorded for approximately 85% of them. The ten largest clones capture around 6.2% of the sample.

The sample here was peripheral blood, taken on day 0 of AZD1222 vaccination. The receptor chain draws on TRBV28 and TRBJ1-1; the central 7 bases match TRBD1. The clonotype originates from an adult in good health. The nucleotide sequence reads as follows: TGTGCCAGCGTGACGGGACAGATGAACACTGAAGCTTTCTTT. Translation gives CASVTGQMNTEAFF.